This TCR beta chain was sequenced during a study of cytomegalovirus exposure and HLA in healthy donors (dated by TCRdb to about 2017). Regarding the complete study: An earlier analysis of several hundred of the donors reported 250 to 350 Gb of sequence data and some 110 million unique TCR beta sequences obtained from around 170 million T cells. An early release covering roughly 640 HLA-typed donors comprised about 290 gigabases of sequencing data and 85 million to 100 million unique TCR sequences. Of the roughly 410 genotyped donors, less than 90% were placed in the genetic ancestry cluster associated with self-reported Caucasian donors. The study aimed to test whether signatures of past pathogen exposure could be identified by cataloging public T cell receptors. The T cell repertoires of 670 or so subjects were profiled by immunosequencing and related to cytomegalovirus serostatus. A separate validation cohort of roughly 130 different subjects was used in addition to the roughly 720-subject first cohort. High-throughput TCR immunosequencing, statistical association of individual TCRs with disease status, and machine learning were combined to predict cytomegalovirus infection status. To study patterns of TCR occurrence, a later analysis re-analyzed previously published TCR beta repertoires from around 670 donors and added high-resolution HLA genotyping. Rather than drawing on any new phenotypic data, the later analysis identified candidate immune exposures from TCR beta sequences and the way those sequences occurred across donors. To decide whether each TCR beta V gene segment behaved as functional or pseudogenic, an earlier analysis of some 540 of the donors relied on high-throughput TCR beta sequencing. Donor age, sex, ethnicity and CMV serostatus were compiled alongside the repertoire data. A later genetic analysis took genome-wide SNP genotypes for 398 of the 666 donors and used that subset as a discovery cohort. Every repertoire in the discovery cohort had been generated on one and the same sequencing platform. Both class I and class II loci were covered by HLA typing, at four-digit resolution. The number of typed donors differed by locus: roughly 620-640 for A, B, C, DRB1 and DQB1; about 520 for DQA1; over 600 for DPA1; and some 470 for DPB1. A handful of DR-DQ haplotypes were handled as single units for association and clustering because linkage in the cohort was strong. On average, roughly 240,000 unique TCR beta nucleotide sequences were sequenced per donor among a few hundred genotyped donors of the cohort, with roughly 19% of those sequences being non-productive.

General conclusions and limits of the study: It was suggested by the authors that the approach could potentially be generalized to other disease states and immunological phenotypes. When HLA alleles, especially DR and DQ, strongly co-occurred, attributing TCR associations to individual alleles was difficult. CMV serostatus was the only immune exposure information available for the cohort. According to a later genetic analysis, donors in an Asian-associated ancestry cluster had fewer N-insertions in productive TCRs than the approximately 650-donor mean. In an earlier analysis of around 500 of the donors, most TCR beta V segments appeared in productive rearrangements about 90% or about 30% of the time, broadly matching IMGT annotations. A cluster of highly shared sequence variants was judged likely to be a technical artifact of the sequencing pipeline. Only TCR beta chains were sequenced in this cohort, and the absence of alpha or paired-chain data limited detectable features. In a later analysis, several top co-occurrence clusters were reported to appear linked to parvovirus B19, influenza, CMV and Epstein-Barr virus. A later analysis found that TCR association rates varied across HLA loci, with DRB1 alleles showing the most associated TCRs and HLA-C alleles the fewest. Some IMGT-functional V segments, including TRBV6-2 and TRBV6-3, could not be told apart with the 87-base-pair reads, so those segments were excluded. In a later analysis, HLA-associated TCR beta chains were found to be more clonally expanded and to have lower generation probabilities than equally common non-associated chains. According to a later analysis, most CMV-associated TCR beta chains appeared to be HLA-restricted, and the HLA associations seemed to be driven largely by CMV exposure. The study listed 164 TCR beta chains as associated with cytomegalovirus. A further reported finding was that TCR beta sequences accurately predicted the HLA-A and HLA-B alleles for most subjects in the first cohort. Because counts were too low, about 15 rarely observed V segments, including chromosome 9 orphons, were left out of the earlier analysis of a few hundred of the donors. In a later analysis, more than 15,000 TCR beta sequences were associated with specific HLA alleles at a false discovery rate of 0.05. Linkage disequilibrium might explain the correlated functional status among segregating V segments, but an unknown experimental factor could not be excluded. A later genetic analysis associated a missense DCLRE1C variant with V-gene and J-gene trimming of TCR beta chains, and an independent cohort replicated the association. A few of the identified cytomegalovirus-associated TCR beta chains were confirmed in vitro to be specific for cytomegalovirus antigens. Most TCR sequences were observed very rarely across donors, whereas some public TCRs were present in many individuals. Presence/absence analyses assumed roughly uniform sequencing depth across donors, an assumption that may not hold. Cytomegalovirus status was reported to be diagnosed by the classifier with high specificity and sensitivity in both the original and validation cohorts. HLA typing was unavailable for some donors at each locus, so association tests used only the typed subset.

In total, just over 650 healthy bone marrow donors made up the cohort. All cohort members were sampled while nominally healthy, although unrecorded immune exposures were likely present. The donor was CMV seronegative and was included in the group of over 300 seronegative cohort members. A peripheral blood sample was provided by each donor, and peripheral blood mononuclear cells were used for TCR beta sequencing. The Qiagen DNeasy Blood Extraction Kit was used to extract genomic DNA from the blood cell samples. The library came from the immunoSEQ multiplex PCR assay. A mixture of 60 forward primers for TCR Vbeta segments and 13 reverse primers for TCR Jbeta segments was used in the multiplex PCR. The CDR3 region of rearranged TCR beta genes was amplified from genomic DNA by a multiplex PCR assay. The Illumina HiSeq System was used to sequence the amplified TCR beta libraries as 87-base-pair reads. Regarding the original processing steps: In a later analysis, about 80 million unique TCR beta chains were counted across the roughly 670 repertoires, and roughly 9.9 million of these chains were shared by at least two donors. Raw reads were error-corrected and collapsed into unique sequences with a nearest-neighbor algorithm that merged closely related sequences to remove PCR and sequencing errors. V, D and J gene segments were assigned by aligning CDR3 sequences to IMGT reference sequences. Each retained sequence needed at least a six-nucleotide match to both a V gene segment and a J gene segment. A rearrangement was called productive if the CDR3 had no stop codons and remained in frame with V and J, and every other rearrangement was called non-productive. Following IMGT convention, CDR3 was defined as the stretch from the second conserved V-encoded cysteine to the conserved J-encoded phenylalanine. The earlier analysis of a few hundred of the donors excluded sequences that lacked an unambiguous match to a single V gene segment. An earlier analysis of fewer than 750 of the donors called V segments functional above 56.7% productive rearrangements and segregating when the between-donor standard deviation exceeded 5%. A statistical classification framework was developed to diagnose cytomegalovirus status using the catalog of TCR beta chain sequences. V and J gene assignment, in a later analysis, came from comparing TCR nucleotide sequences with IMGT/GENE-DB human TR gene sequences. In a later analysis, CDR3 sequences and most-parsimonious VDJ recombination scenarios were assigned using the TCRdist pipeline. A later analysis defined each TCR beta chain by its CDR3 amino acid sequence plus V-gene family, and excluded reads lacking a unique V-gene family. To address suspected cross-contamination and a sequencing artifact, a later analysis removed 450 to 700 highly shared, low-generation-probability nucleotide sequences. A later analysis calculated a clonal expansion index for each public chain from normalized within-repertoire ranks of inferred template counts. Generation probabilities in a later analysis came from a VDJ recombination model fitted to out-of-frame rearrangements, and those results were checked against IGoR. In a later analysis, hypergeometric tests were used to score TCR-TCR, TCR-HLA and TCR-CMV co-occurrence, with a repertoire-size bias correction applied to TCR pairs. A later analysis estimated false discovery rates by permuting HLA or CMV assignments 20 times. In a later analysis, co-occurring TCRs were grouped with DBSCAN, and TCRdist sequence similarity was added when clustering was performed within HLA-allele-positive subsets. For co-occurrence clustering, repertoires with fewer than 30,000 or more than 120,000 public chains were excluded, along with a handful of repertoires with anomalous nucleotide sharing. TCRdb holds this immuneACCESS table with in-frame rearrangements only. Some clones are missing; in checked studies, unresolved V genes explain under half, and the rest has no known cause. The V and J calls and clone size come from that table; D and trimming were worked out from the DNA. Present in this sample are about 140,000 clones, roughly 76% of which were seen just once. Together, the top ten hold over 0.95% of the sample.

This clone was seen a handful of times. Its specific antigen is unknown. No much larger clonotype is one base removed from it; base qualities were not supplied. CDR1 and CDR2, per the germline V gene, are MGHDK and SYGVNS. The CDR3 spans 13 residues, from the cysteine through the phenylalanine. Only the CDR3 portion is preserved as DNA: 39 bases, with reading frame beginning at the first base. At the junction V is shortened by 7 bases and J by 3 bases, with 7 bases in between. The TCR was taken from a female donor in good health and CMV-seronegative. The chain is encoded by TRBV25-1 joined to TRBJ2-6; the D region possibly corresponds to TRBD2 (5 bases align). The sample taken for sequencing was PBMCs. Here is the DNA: TGTGCCAGCACCGCGGGTGGGGCCAACGTCCTGACTTTC. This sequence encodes CASTAGGANVLTF. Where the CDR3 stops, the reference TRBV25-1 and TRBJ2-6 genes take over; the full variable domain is EADIYQTPRYLVIGTGKKITLECSQTMGHDKMYWYQQDPGMELHLIHYSYGVNSTEKGDLSSESTVSRIRTEHFPLTLESARPSHTSQYLCASTAGGANVLTFGAGSRLTVL.